A single sample is the source of the 21 T cell receptor beta chains below, sequenced in a study of blood T cell repertoires in COVID-19. Generated by immunoSEQ multiplex PCR, the TCRdb table keeps only in-frame clones and is missing some. The sample has 250,000 to 300,000 clones, more than 85% seen once. The sample consisted of peripheral blood. The receptors originated from a woman aged 25 to 45 with COVID-19, enrolled during active disease.

V usage is TRBV27 and J usage is TRBJ1-5; the D gene is possibly TRBD1 (5 bases). Trimming took off 5 bases at V and 6 bases at J, with 11 bases between the two ends. CDR1 is MNHEY, CDR2 SMNVEV, per germline (reference sequence). The CDR3 consists of 13 residues. The CDR3 here is CASSPRGTQPQHF. CDR3 in DNA: TGTGCCAGCAGTCCAAGGGGTACTCAGCCCCAGCATTTT.

This sequence joins TRBV2 and TRBJ2-5, with 7 bases aligning to TRBD2. V was clipped by 5 bases and J by 2 bases; unmatched bases: 5. This CDR3 is 14 amino acids long. CDR1 and CDR2 (germline): SNHLY, FYNNEI. The CDR3 DNA follows: TGTGCCAGCAGTCGGGGGAGGGAGCAAGAGACCCAGTACTTC. The encoded protein is CASSRGREQETQYF.

Here the CDR3 DNA reads TGTGCCAGCAGCCAGGTCGACAGGGGGCGCGTTGGCTACACCTTC. It yields the protein CASSQVDRGRVGYTF. This sequence joins TRBV4-2 and TRBJ1-2, with 10 bases matching TRBD1. The J segment lost 7 bases and the V segment lost 3 bases, leaving 8 bases of the junction unmatched. From germline, CDR1 is LGHNA and CDR2 YNFKEQ. The CDR3 has 15 amino acids.

V is TRBV12-3 or TRBV12-4 and J is TRBJ2-1, with D perhaps matching TRBD2 (5 bases). There are 11 residues in the CDR3. V gave up 9 bases and J gave up 15 bases, with 18 bases separating them. The CDR3 loop reads CASLPGELVFF. In DNA form, the CDR3 reads TGTGCCAGTCTACCCGGGGAGTTGGTGTTCTTC.

The chain employs TRBV29-1 and TRBJ2-3, with 11 bases lining up with TRBD1. Germline trimming cut 5 bases from V and 2 bases from J; bases unmatched to any gene: 6. Germline values: CDR1 SQVTM, CDR2 ANQGSEA. The CDR3 is 15 amino acids. CDR3 residues: CSVYRTGGLTDTQYF. The CDR3 bases are TGCAGCGTTTATAGGACAGGGGGCCTCACAGATACGCAGTATTTT.

The CDR3 region has the DNA TGTGCCAGCAGGCCCGGGACAGGGGGAGGTGGAAACACCATATATTTT. It specifies CASRPGTGGGGNTIYF. The genes are TRBV27 and TRBJ1-3, with 11 bases matching TRBD1. This CDR3 is 16 amino acids long. J gave up 3 bases and V 6 bases, and 7 bases lay outside the gene matches. The germline V gene has CDR1 MNHEY and CDR2 SMNVEV (reference sequence).

The genes are TRBV19 and TRBJ2-3; no clear D gene. V lost 2 bases and J 6 bases, leaving 9 bases between the germline ends. The CDR3 runs to 13 residues. From germline, CDR1 is LNHDA and CDR2 SQIVND (reference sequence). The chain's CDR3 is CASSIMARDTQYF. The DNA for the CDR3 is TGTGCCAGTAGTATAATGGCCAGGGATACGCAGTATTTT.

V and J are TRBV5-1 and TRBJ2-1, with 10 bases that match TRBD2. This CDR3 is built from 15 residues. Losses at the gene ends were 2 bases for V and 4 bases for J; bases not matched to a gene: 3. Germline V gene sequence: CDR1 SGHRS, CDR2 YFSETQ. This CDR3 is CASSLAGGDYNEQFF. The CDR3 region has the DNA TGCGCCAGCAGCTTAGCGGGAGGGGATTACAATGAGCAGTTCTTC.

The genes are TRBV28 and TRBJ2-1, with 16 bases lining up with TRBD2. This CDR3 region has 23 residues. Germline V gene lookup returns CDR1 MDHEN and CDR2 SYDVKM. Trimming at V came to 4 bases and at J to 3 bases, leaving 21 bases not matched to a gene. The CDR3 sequence: CASSYGEQRVGTSGRARYNEQFF. Written as DNA, the CDR3 is TGTGCCAGCAGTTATGGGGAACAAAGGGTTGGGACTAGCGGGAGGGCCCGCTACAATGAGCAGTTCTTC. The whole variable domain, filled in from reference TRBV28 and TRBJ2-1, reads DVKVTQSSRYLVKRTGEKVFLECVQDMDHENMFWYRQDPGLGLRLIYFSYDVKMKEKGDIPEGYSVSREKKERFSLILESASTNQTSMYLCASSYGEQRVGTSGRARYNEQFFGPGTRLTVL.

V usage is TRBV28 and J usage is TRBJ2-3, with 10 bases that match TRBD2. The germline V gene encodes CDR1 MDHEN and CDR2 SYDVKM. This CDR3 comprises 14 residues. The V and J ends lost 6 bases and 2 bases, in that order; junction bases with no gene match: 2. The CDR3 reads CASRGLAVTDTQYF. The CDR3 nucleotides are TGTGCCAGCAGAGGACTAGCGGTCACAGATACGCAGTATTTT. Supplemented by reference TRBV28 and TRBJ2-3, the full variable domain reads DVKVTQSSRYLVKRTGEKVFLECVQDMDHENMFWYRQDPGLGLRLIYFSYDVKMKEKGDIPEGYSVSREKKERFSLILESASTNQTSMYLCASRGLAVTDTQYFGPGTRLTVL.

In this sample, this clone turned up once. The genes are TRBV3-1 (or the pseudogene TRBV3-2) and TRBJ2-7, with TRBD2 identical over 9 bases. Germline CDR1 LGHDT, CDR2 YNNKEL (reference sequence). After removal of 4 bases from V and 11 bases from J, the junction contained 15 bases not matched to a gene. The CDR3 totals 15 residues. Here the CDR3 DNA reads TGTGCCAGCAGCCTCTCGCTAGCGGGATCCAGGAAGGAGTACTTC. Its translation is CASSLSLAGSRKEYF.

The chain is built from TRBV3-1 (or the pseudogene TRBV3-2) and TRBJ2-1, with 9 bases aligning to TRBD2. V shed 0 bases, J shed 5 bases, and the junction held 5 bases outside the gene matches. Germline assignment: CDR1 LGHDT and CDR2 YNNKEL (reference sequence). The CDR3 is made up of 16 amino acids. The CDR3 DNA sequence: TGTGCCAGCAGCCAAGAGGCGGTAGCGGGAGACAATGAGCAGTTCTTC. This codes for CASSQEAVAGDNEQFF.

The rearrangement links TRBV28 to TRBJ2-7; TRBD2 aligns across 10 bases. From germline, CDR1 is MDHEN and CDR2 SYDVKM. The V and J ends lost 2 bases and 0 bases, in that order; junction bases with no gene match: 7. This CDR3 is 17 amino acids long. The CDR3 reads CASSLPEGLATSYEQYF. CDR3 in DNA: TGTGCCAGCAGTTTACCCGAGGGACTAGCGACCTCCTACGAGCAGTACTTC.

V and J are TRBV24-1 and TRBJ1-2, with D maybe TRBD1 (6 bases). The germline V and J ends were trimmed by 3 bases and 4 bases, with 17 bases remaining between them. Germline V lookup: CDR1 KGHDR, CDR2 SFDVKD. The length of the CDR3 is 16 residues. The CDR3, as DNA: TGTGCCACCAGTGATCAAAAACAAACAGGGTCCTATGGCTACACCTTC. Translation gives CATSDQKQTGSYGYTF.

The chain couples TRBV19 to TRBJ1-2, with D maybe TRBD1 (6 bases). This CDR3 has 15 residues. Germline CDR1 reads LNHDA; CDR2 reads SQIVND (reference sequence). V shed 7 bases and J shed 3 bases, with 18 bases lying between them. For the CDR3, the DNA is TGTGCCAGTACGAGTAGGGGGGGCGAAGACTATGGCTACACCTTC. Amino acid sequence: CASTSRGGEDYGYTF.

Details on this clone: This CDR3 is also generated by other DNA sequences in the sample. This chain uses TRBV7-2 with TRBJ2-7, with D unclear. CDR1 is SGHTA, CDR2 FQGNSA, per germline. Deletions cut 4 bases from V and 4 bases from J, with 5 bases between. This CDR3 has 11 amino acids. The CDR3 protein is CASSSFYEQYF. CDR3 DNA: TGTGCCAGCAGCTCCTTTTACGAGCAGTACTTC.

This chain joins TRBV14 and TRBJ1-4, with D uncertain. Germline lookup yields CDR1 SGHDN and CDR2 FVKESK. CDR3 length: 14 amino acids. Trimming pared 2 bases from V and 5 bases from J, leaving 9 bases between. The CDR3 DNA reads as TGTGCCAGCAGCCAATCAGGCTTCAATGAAAAACTGTTTTTT. The encoded protein is CASSQSGFNEKLFF.

The rearrangement uses TRBV2 and TRBJ2-1; maybe TRBD2 (7 bases). With 3 bases removed from V and 0 bases from J, the gap between germline ends came to 18 bases. Germline V gene data show CDR1 as SNHLY and CDR2 as FYNNEI. CDR3 length equals 18 residues. Here the CDR3 DNA reads TGTGCCAGCAGTGAGCGGGGGCTCGCGTCAAGCTCCTACAATGAGCAGTTCTTC. It yields the protein CASSERGLASSSYNEQFF. Together with reference TRBV2 and TRBJ2-1, the CDR3 gives the full variable domain: EPEVTQTPSHQVTQMGQEVILRCVPISNHLYFYWYRQILGQKVEFLVSFYNNEISEKSEIFDDQFSVERPDGSNFTLKIRSTKLEDSAMYFCASSERGLASSSYNEQFFGPGTRLTVL.

The CDR3 here is CASSAGQVLYEQYF. CDR3 nucleotide sequence: TGCGCCAGCAGCGCCGGACAGGTTCTCTACGAGCAGTACTTC. The chain carries TRBV5-1 and TRBJ2-7; 7 nucleotides agree with TRBD1. After removal of 4 bases from V and 3 bases from J, the junction contained 7 bases not matched to a gene. The CDR3 is made up of 14 amino acids. Germline loops: CDR1 SGHRS, CDR2 YFSETQ.

The rearrangement joins TRBV2 to TRBJ1-3; D is perhaps TRBD1 (6 bases). This CDR3 region has 14 residues. Looked up from germline, CDR1 is SNHLY and CDR2 is FYNNEI. V was clipped by 4 bases and J by 4 bases, with 11 bases between them. The CDR3, as DNA: TGTGCCAGCAGTGTGGGCAGGGGAGGAAACACCATATATTTT. Translating gives CASSVGRGGNTIYF.

This clone was counted a single time. The chain combines TRBV28 with TRBJ2-1; D perhaps matches TRBD2 (5 bases). Trimming took off 4 bases at V and 5 bases at J, with 24 bases between the two ends. CDR1 and CDR2 from the germline V gene are MDHEN and SYDVKM. The CDR3 runs 18 residues. DNA for the CDR3: TGTGCCAGCAGTTCATCCGGGAAACCTGGCAAAAGCCACAATGAGCAGTTCTTC. It translates to CASSSSGKPGKSHNEQFF.